The clone carrying this TCR beta chain came up a few times. The antigen is unknown. There are 14 residues in the CDR3. V was clipped by 2 bases and J by 2 bases, with 8 bases between them. The V gene's germline CDR1 is MGHDK and CDR2 SYGVNS. These data belong to a study of T-cell memory formation after mild COVID-19. For the study at large: For the most part, TCR clusters were specific to one donor.

Barcoded TCR alpha and TCR beta cDNA libraries with UMIs came from 5'RACE using constant-segment primers. TCRdb analysed the 5' RACE reads with MiXCR anew, one entry per CDR3 protein. The sample shows roughly 450,000 distinct CDR3 sequences, over 15% of them seen only once. Study results and caveats: Mainly in CM and EM were contracting CD4+ clones; CD8+ were in EMRA. From day 15 to 85, contracting clones were balanced between CD4 and CD8, whereas later expanders leaned toward CD4+.

This TCR was sampled from a man younger than 30 who had mild COVID-19 (a few samples of this study predate the infection). Cell type and time point are not known. The chain is built from TRBV25-1 and TRBJ2-3; D is unclear. Sequences were obtained from PBMCs or a T cell subset sorted from them (not recorded which). CDR3 DNA: TGTGCCAGCAGTGAACATGGTGTCACAGATACGCAGTATTTT. It codes for CASSEHGVTDTQYF.